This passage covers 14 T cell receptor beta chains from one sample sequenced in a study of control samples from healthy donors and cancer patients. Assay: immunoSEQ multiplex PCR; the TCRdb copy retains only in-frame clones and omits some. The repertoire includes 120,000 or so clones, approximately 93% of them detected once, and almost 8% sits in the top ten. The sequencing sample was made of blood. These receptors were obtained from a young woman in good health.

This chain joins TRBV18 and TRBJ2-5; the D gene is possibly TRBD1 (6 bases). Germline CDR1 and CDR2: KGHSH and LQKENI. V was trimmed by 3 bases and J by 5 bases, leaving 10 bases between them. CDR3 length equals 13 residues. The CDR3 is CASSPSGVETQYF. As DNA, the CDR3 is TGTGCCAGCTCACCTTCAGGGGTCGAGACCCAGTACTTC.

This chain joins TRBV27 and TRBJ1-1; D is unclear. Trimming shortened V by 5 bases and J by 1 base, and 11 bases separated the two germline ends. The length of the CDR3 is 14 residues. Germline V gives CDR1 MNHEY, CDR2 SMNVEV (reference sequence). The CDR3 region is CASSLSGWNTEAFF. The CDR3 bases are TGTGCCAGCAGTCTGTCCGGGTGGAACACTGAAGCTTTCTTT.

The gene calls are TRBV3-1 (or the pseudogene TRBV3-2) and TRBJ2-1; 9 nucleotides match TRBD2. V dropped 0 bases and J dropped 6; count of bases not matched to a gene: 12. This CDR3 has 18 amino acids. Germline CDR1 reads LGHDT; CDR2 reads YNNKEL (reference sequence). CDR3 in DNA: TGTGCCAGCAGCCAAGATCTCGGGGCGGGAGGGCCAAGCAATGAGCAGTTCTTC. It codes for CASSQDLGAGGPSNEQFF.

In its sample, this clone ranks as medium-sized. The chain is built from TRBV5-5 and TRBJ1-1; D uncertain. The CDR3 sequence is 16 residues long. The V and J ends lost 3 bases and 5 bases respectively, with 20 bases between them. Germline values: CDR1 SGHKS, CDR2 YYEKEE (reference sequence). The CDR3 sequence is CASSSGSDTASTEAFF. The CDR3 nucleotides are TGTGCCAGCAGCTCGGGTTCTGACACCGCGTCGACTGAAGCTTTCTTT.

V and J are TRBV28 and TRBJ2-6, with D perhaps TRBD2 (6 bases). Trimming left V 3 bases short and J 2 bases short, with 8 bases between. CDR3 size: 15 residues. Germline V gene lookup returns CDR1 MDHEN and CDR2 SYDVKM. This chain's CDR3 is CASSFRGTGANVLTF. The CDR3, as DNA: TGTGCCAGCAGTTTTCGGGGGACTGGGGCCAACGTCCTGACTTTC.

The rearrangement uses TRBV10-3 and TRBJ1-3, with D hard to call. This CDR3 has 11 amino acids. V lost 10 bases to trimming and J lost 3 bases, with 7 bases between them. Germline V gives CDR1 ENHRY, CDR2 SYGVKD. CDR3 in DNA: TGTGCCACTTCTGATGGAAACACCATATATTTT. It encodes CATSDGNTIYF.

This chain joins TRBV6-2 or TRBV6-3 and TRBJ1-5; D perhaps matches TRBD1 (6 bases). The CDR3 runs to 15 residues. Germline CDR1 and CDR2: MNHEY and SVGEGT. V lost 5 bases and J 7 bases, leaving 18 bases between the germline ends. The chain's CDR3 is CASSPDSPDRQPQHF. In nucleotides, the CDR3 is TGTGCCAGCAGTCCGGACAGTCCCGACAGGCAGCCCCAGCATTTT.

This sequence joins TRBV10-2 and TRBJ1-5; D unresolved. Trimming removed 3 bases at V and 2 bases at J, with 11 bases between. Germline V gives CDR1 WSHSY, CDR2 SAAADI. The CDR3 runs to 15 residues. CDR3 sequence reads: CASSENRYGNQPQHF. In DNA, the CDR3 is TGCGCCAGCAGTGAAAATAGATATGGCAATCAGCCCCAGCATTTT.

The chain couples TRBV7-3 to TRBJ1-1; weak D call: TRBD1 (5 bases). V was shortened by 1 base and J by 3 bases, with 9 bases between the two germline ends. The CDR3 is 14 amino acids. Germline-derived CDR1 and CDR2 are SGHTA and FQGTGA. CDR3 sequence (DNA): TGTGCCAGCAGCTTAAGAGGGGAGGACACTGAAGCTTTCTTT. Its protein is CASSLRGEDTEAFF.

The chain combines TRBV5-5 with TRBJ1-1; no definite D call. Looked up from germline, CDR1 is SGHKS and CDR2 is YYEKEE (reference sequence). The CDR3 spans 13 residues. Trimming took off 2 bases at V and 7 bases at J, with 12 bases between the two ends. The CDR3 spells CASSLRRWNEAFF. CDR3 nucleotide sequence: TGTGCCAGCAGCTTAAGGAGGTGGAATGAAGCTTTCTTT.

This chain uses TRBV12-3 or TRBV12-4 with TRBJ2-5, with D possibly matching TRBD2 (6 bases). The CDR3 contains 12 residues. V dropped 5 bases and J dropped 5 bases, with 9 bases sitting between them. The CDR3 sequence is CASSPGGETQYF. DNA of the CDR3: TGTGCCAGCAGTCCCGGAGGGGAGACCCAGTACTTC.

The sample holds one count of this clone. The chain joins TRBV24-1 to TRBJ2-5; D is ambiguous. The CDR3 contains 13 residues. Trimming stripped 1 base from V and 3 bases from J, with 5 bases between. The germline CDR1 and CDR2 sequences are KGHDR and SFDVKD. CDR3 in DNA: TGTGCCACCAGTGATTTTGGGGAAGAGACCCAGTACTTC. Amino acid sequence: CATSDFGEETQYF.

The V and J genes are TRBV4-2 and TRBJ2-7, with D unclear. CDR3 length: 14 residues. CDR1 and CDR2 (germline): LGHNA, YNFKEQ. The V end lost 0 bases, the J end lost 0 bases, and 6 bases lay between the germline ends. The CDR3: CASSQDRNSYEQYF. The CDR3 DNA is TGTGCCAGCAGCCAAGATCGCAACTCCTACGAGCAGTACTTC.

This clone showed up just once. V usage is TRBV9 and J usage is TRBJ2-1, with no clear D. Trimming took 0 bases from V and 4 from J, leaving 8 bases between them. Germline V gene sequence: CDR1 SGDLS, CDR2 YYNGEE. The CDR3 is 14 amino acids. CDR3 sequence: CASSVDGDYNEQFF. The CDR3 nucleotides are TGTGCCAGCAGCGTAGATGGTGATTACAATGAGCAGTTCTTC.